This T cell receptor (beta chain) was recorded in a study of cytotoxic CD8 clonotypes in ibrutinib-treated CLL. Germline assignment: CDR1 MGHRA and CDR2 YSYEKL. Trimming removed 1 base at V and 0 bases at J, with 10 bases between. The CDR3 runs 15 residues. Sequencing was performed with immunoSEQ multiplex PCR; in TCRdb, only in-frame clones are kept and a portion is missing. Among approximately 320,000 clones listed, 67% were seen once. V and J are TRBV4-1 and TRBJ2-7; D is ambiguous. This sequence originates from a human donor with chronic lymphocytic leukemia. The source was PBMCs, collected after 36 months of ibrutinib treatment. CDR3 nucleotide sequence: TGCGCCAGCAGCCAAGTCACCGGAGACTCCTACGAGCAGTACTTC. Translated, it gives CASSQVTGDSYEQYF.